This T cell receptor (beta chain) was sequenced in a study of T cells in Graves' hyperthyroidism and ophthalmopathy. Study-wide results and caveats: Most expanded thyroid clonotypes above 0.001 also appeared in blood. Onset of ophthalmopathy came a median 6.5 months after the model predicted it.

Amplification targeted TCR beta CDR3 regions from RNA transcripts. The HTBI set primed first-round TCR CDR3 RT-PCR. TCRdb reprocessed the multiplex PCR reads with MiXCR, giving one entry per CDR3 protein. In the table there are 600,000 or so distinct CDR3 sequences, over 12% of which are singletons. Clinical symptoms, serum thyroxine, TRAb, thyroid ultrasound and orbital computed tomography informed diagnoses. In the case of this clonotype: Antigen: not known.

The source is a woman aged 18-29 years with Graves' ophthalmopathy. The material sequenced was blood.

CDR3 nucleotides: TGTGCCAGTAGTACCACGAGCGGGAAAGGCTACGAGCAGTACTTC. It translates to CASSTTSGKGYEQYF. This rearrangement joins TRBV19 to TRBJ2-7, with TRBD2 matching over 7 bases. With V trimmed by 4 bases and J by 3 bases, 9 bases remained unmatched. Germline CDR1 reads LNHDA; CDR2 reads SQIVND (reference sequence). This CDR3 contains 15 residues.